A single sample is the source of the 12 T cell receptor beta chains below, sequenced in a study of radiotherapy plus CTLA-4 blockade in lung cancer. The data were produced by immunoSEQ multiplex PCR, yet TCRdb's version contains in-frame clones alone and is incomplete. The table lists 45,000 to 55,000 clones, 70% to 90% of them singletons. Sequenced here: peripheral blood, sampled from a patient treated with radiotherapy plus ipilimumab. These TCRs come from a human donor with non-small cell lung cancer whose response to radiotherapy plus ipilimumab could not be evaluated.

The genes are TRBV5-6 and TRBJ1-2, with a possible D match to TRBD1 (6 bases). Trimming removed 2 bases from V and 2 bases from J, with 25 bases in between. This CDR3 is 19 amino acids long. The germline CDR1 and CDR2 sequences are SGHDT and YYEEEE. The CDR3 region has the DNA TGTGCCAGCAGCTTTTTGGGTTCGGGGAGGGACAAGGGCAACTATGGCTACACCTTC. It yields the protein CASSFLGSGRDKGNYGYTF.

Written as DNA, the CDR3 is TGTGCCAGCAGCCCCCAGGGAGGTTTAGGAGGCTACACCTTC. Protein sequence: CASSPQGGLGGYTF. The chain links TRBV5-6 to TRBJ1-2, with D possibly being TRBD1 (5 bases). V was cut by 4 bases and J by 8 bases, with 18 bases left in between. The CDR3 covers 14 residues. Germline-derived CDR1 and CDR2 are SGHDT and YYEEEE.

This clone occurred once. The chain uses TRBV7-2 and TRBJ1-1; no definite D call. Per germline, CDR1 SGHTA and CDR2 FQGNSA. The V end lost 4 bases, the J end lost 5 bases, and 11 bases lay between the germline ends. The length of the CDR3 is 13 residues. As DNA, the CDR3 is TGTGCCAGCAGCTACATGGCGGATACTGAAGCTTTCTTT. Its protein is CASSYMADTEAFF.

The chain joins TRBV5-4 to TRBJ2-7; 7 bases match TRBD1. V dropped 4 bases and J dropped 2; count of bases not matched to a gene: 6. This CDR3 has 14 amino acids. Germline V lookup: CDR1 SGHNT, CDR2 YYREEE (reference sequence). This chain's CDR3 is CASSRDSATYEQYF. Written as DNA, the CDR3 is TGTGCCAGCAGCCGGGACAGCGCCACCTACGAGCAGTACTTC.

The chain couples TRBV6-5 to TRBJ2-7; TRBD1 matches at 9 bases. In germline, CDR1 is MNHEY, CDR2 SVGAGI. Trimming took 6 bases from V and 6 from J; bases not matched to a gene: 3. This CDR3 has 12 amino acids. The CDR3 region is CASSRQGGEQYF. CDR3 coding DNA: TGTGCCAGCAGCAGACAGGGGGGCGAGCAGTACTTC.

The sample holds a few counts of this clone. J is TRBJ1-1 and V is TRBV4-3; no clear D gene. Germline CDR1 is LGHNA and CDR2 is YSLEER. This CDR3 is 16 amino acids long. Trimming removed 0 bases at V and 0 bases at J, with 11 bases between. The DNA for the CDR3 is TGCGCCAGCAGCCAAGACCGCGGCCCTGTGAACACTGAAGCTTTCTTT. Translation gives CASSQDRGPVNTEAFF.

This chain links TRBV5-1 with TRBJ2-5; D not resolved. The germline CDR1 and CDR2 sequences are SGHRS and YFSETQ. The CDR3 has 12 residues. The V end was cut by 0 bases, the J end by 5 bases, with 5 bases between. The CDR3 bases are TGCGCCAGCAGCTTGGCCCTTGAGACCCAGTACTTC. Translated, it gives CASSLALETQYF.

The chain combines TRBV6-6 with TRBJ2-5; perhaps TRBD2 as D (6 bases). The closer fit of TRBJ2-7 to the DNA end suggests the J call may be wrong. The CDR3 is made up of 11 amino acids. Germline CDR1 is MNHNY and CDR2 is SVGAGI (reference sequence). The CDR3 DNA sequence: TGTGCCAGCAGTCGACTAGACGAGCAGTACTTC. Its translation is CASSRLDEQYF.

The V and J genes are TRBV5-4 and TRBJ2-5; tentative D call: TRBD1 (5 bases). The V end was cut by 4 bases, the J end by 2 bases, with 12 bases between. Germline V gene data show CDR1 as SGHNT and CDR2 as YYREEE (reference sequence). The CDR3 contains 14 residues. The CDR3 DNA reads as TGTGCCAGCAGCCTCTCGGACACGCAAGAGACCCAGTACTTC. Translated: CASSLSDTQETQYF.

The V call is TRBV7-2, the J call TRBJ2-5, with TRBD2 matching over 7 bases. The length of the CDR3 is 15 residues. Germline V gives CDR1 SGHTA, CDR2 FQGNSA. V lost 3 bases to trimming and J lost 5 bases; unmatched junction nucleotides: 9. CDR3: CASSFLGGGRETQYF. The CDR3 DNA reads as TGTGCCAGCAGCTTCCTTGGGGGGGGTAGGGAGACCCAGTACTTC.

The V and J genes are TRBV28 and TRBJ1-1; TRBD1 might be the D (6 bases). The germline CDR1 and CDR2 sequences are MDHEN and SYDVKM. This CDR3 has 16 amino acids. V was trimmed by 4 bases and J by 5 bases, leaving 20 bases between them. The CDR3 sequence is CASSSAPGQRGTEAFF. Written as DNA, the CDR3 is TGTGCCAGCAGTTCCGCACCCGGACAGCGCGGAACTGAAGCTTTCTTT. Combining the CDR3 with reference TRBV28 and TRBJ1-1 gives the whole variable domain DVKVTQSSRYLVKRTGEKVFLECVQDMDHENMFWYRQDPGLGLRLIYFSYDVKMKEKGDIPEGYSVSREKKERFSLILESASTNQTSMYLCASSSAPGQRGTEAFFGQGTRLTVV.

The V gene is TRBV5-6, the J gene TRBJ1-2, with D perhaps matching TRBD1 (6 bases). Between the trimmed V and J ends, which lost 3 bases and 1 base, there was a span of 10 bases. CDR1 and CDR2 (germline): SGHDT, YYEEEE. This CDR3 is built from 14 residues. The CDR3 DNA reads TGTGCCAGCAGCTGGAGGGGGGGTAACTATGGCTACACCTTC. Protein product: CASSWRGGNYGYTF.